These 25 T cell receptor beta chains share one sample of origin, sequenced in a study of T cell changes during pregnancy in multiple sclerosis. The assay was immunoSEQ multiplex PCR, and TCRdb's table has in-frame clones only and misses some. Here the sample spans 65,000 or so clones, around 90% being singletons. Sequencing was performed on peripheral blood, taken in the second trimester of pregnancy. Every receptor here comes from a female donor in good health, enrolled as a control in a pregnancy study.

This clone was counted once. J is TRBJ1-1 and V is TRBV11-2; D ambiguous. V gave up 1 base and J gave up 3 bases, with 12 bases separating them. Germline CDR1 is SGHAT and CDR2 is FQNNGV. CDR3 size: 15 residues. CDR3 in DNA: TGTGCCAGCAGCTTAGCGGTTGGCGGGGACACTGAAGCTTTCTTT. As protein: CASSLAVGGDTEAFF.

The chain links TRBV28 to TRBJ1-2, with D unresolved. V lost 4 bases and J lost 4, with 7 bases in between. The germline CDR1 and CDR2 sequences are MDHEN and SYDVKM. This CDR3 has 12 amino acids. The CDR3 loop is CASSSGSYGYTF. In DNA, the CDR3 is TGTGCCAGCAGTTCAGGTTCCTATGGCTACACCTTC.

CDR3 sequence reads: CASSVDSGRTDTQYF. As DNA, the CDR3 is TGTGCCAGCAGCGTAGATAGCGGGAGGACAGATACGCAGTATTTT. This sequence joins TRBV9 and TRBJ2-3, with 10 bases aligning to TRBD2. V lost 0 bases, J lost 3 bases, and 1 base stayed unmatched. The CDR3 has 15 residues. Germline CDR1 reads SGDLS; CDR2 reads YYNGEE. The whole variable domain, filled in from reference TRBV9 and TRBJ2-3, reads DSGVTQTPKHLITATGQRVTLRCSPRSGDLSVYWYQQSLDQGLQFLIQYYNGEERAKGNILERFSAQQFPDLHSELNLSSLELGDSALYFCASSVDSGRTDTQYFGPGTRLTVL.

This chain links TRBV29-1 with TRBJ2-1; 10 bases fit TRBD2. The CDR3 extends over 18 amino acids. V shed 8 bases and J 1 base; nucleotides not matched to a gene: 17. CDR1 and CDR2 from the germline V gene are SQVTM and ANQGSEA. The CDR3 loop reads CSPQGPSGSGGSYNEQFF. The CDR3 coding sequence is TGCAGCCCCCAGGGGCCTAGCGGGAGTGGCGGGTCCTACAATGAGCAGTTCTTC.

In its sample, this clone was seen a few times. The CDR3: CASSLTHWQVWQYF. The CDR3 nucleotides read TGTGCCAGTAGCCTCACCCACTGGCAGGTATGGCAGTACTTC. The chain joins TRBV19 to TRBJ2-7; D ambiguous. Trimming took off 6 bases at V and 9 bases at J, with 21 bases between the two ends. Germline-derived CDR1 and CDR2 are LNHDA and SQIVND (reference sequence). The CDR3 totals 14 residues. The full variable domain, with the rest looked up from reference TRBV19 and TRBJ2-7, is DGGITQSPKYLFRKEGQNVTLSCEQNLNHDAMYWYRQDPGQGLRLIYYSQIVNDFQKGDIAEGYSVSREKKESFPLTVTSAQKNPTAFYLCASSLTHWQVWQYFGPGTRLTVT.

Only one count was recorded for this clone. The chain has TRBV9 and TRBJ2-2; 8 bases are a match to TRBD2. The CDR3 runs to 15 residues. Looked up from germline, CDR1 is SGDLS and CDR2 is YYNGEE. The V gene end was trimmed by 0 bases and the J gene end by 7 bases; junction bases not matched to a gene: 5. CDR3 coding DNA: TGTGCCAGCAGCGTAGCCAGCGGGAGCGGCGGGGAGCTGTTTTTT. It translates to CASSVASGSGGELFF.

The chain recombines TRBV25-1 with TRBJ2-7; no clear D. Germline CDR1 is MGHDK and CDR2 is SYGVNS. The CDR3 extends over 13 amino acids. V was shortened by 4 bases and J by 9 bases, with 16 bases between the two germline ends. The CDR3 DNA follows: TGTGCCAGCAGTGGAGTTTTAAACTCCGGGCAGTACTTC. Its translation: CASSGVLNSGQYF.

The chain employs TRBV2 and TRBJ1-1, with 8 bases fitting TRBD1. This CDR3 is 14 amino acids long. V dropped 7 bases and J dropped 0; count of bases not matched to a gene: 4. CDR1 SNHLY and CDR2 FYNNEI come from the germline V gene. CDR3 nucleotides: TGTGCCAGCATGAAGACAGGGGTGAACACTGAAGCTTTCTTT. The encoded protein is CASMKTGVNTEAFF.

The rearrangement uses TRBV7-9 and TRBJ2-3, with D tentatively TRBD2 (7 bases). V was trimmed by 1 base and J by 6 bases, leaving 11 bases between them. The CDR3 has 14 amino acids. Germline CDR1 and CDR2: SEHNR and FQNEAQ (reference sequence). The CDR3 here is CASSLGGGLDTQYF. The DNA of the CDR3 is TGTGCCAGCAGCTTAGGGGGGGGCTTGGATACGCAGTATTTT. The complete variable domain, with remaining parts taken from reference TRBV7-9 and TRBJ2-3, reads DTGVSQNPRHKITKRGQNVTFRCDPISEHNRLYWYRQTLGQGPEFLTYFQNEAQLEKSRLLSDRFSAERPKGSFSTLEIQRTEQGDSAMYLCASSLGGGLDTQYFGPGTRLTVL.

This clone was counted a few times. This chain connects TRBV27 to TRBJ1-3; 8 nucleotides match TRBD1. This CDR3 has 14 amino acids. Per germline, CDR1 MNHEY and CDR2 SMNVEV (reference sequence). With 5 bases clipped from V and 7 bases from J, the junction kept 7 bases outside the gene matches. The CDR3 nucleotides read TGTGCCAGCAGTGTCAACGGACAGGGTAACACCATATATTTT. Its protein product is CASSVNGQGNTIYF.

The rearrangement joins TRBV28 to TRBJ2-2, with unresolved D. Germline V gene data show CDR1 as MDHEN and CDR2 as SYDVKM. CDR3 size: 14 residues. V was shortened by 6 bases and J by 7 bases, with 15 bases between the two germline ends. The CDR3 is CASRPPAWYGELFF. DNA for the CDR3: TGTGCCAGCAGGCCCCCTGCGTGGTACGGGGAGCTGTTTTTT.

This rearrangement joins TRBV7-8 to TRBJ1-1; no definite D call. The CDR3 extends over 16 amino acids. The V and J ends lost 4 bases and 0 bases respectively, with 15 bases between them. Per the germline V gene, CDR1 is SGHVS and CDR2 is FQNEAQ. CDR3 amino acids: CASSSSLMAVNTEAFF. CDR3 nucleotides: TGTGCCAGCAGCTCATCCCTGATGGCAGTGAACACTGAAGCTTTCTTT.

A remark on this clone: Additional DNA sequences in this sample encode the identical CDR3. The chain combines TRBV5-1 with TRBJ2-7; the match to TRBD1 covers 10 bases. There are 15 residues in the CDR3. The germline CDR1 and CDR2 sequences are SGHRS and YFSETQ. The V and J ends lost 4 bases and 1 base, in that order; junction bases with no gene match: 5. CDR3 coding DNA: TGCGCCAGCAGCGGGGGACAGGGGAGTTCCTACGAGCAGTACTTC. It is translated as CASSGGQGSSYEQYF.

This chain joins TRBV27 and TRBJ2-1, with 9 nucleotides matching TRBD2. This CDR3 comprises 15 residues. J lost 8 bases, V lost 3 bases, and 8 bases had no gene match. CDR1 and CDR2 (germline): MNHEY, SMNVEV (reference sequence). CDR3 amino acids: CASSFAGTSSDEQFF. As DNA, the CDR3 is TGTGCCAGCAGTTTTGCCGGGACTAGCAGCGATGAGCAGTTCTTC.

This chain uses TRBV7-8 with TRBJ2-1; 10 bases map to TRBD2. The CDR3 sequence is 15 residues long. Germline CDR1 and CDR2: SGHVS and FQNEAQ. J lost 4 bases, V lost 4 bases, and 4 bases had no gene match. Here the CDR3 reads CASSSSGSPYNEQFF. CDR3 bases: TGTGCCAGCAGCTCTAGCGGGAGTCCATACAATGAGCAGTTCTTC. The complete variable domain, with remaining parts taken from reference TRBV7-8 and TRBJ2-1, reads GAGVSQSPRYKVAKRGQDVALRCDPISGHVSLFWYQQALGQGPEFLTYFQNEAQLDKSGLPSDRFFAERPEGSVSTLKIQRTQQEDSAVYLCASSSSGSPYNEQFFGPGTRLTVL.

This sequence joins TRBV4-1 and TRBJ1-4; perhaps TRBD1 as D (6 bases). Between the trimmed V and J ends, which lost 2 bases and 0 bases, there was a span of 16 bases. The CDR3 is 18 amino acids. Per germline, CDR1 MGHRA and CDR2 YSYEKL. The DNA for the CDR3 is TGCGCCAGCAGCCAAATAATCAGGGGAAGCACAACTAATGAAAAACTGTTTTTT. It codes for CASSQIIRGSTTNEKLFF.

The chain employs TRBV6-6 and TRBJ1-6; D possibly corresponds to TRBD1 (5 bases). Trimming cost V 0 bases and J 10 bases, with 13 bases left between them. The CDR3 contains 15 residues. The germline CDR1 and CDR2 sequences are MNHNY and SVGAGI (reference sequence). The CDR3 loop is CASSYSKDNASPLHF. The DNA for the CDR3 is TGTGCCAGCAGTTACTCGAAGGACAACGCCTCACCCCTCCACTTT.

CDR3 bases: TGTGCCAGCAGCAAACCCTACGTAGCGGACTCTGGGGCCAACGTCCTGACTTTC. Translation: CASSKPYVADSGANVLTF. The chain joins TRBV21-1 to TRBJ2-6; the DNA was not used to check the table's D call, TRBD2. TRBV21-1 is a pseudogene. CDR3 length equals 18 residues.

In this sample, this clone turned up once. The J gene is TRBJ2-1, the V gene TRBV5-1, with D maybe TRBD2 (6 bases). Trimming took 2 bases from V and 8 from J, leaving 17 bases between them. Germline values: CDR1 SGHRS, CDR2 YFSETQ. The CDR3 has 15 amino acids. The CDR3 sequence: CASSLRTGGGDEQFF. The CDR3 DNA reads TGCGCCAGCAGCTTAAGAACGGGCGGCGGGGATGAGCAGTTCTTC.

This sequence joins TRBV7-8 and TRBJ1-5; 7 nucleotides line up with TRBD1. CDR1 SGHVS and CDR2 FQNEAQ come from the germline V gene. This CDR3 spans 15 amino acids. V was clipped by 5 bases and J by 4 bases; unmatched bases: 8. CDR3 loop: CASSPRDSLNQPQHF. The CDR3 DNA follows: TGTGCCAGCAGCCCGCGGGACAGCCTAAATCAGCCCCAGCATTTT.

The CDR3 DNA reads as TGTGCCAGCAGTCCTTACAGGGAGAGGGAGACCCAGTACTTC. Amino acid sequence: CASSPYRERETQYF. This chain connects TRBV28 to TRBJ2-5, with D maybe TRBD1 (6 bases). Trimming stripped 5 bases from V and 5 bases from J, with 15 bases between. The CDR3 extends over 14 amino acids. In germline, CDR1 is MDHEN, CDR2 SYDVKM.

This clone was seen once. CDR3 DNA: TGCGCCAGCAGCTTGGACAGGGGGGCGGACGAGCAGTACTTC. Protein sequence: CASSLDRGADEQYF. This chain links TRBV5-1 with TRBJ2-7; 8 bases align to TRBD1. With V trimmed by 0 bases and J by 5 bases, 4 bases remained unmatched. The CDR3 is made up of 14 amino acids. Germline V gene data show CDR1 as SGHRS and CDR2 as YFSETQ.

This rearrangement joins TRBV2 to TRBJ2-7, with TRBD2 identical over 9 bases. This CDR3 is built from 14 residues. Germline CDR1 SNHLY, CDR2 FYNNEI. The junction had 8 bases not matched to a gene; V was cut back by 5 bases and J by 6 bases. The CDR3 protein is CASSFGGGGAEQYF. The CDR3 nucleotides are TGTGCCAGCAGTTTCGGCGGGGGGGGCGCCGAGCAGTACTTC.

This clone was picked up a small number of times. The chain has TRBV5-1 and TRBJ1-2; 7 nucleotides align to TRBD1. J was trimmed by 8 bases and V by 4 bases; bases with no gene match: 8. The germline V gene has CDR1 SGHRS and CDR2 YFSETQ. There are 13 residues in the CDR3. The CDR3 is CASSSPGQWGYTF. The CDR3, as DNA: TGCGCCAGCAGCAGTCCGGGACAGTGGGGCTACACCTTC.

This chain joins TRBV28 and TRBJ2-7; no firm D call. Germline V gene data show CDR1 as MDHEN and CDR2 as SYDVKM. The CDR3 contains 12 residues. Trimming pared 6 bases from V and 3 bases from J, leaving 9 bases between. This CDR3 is CASSLQNYEQYF. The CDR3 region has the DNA TGTGCCAGCAGCCTACAGAACTACGAGCAGTACTTC. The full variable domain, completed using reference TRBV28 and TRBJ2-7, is DVKVTQSSRYLVKRTGEKVFLECVQDMDHENMFWYRQDPGLGLRLIYFSYDVKMKEKGDIPEGYSVSREKKERFSLILESASTNQTSMYLCASSLQNYEQYFGPGTRLTVT.